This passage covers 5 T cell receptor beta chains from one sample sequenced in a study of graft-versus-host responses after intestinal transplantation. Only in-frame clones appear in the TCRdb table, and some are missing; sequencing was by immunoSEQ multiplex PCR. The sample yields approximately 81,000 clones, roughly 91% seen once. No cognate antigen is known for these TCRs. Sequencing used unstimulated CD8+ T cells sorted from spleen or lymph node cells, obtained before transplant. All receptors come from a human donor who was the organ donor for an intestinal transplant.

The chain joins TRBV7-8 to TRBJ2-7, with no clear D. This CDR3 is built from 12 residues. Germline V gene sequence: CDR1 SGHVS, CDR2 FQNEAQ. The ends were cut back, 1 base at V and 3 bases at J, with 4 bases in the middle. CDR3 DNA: TGTGCCAGCAGCTTAGGATTCTACGAGCAGTACTTC. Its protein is CASSLGFYEQYF.

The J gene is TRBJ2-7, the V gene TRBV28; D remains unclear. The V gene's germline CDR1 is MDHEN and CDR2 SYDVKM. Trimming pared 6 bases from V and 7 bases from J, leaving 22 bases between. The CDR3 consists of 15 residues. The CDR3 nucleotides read TGTGCCAGCAGCACCGCCCCACGTCTGGGGTATGAGCAGTACTTC. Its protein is CASSTAPRLGYEQYF.

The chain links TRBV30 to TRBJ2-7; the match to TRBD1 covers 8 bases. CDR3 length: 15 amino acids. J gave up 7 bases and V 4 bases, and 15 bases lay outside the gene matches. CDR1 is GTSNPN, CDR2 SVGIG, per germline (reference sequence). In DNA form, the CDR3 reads TGTGCCTGGACCCAACCAGGGGGCGCCCCGGGGGAGCAGTACTTC. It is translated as CAWTQPGGAPGEQYF.

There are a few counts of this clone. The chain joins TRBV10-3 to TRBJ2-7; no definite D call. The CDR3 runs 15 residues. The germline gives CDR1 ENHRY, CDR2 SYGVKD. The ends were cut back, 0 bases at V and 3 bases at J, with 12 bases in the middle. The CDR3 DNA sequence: TGTGCCATCAGTGAGTCGGCCAGCACCTTCTACGAGCAGTACTTC. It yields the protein CAISESASTFYEQYF.

CDR3 sequence (DNA): TGTGCCAGCAGTTTCGACGAGAGCTCCTACGAGCAGTACTTC. Its translation is CASSFDESSYEQYF. The chain links TRBV28 to TRBJ2-7; no firm D call. Germline CDR1 and CDR2: MDHEN and SYDVKM. CDR3 size: 14 residues. The V end was cut by 3 bases, the J end by 0 bases, with 9 bases between. The whole variable domain, remainder taken from reference TRBV28 and TRBJ2-7, is DVKVTQSSRYLVKRTGEKVFLECVQDMDHENMFWYRQDPGLGLRLIYFSYDVKMKEKGDIPEGYSVSREKKERFSLILESASTNQTSMYLCASSFDESSYEQYFGPGTRLTVT.